Below, 6 T cell receptor beta chains from the same sample are listed, as sequenced in a study of vaccination and CD4 T cells after COVID-19. Treatment given: roughly 10-day PBMC culture with coronavirus spike peptide pools or control peptides (ViraFEST assay). Sequencing of the DNA from cultured CD4+ T cells was carried out with the Oncomine TCR Beta short-read assay. Each CDR3 protein gets one entry after TCRdb re-called the PCR reads with MiXCR. The sample lists about 20,000 distinct CDR3 sequences; around 55% were seen once. The antigens for these receptors are not known. Sequences were obtained from CD4+ T cells from blood, cultured in vitro. The receptor source for this set is a human donor who had recovered from COVID-19.

This clonotype was counted a few times. The chain uses TRBV10-3 and TRBJ1-6, with 8 bases lining up with TRBD1. The CDR3 sequence is 15 residues long. J lost 12 bases, V lost 2 bases, and 9 bases had no gene match. In germline, CDR1 is ENHRY, CDR2 SYGVKD. CDR3 DNA: TGTGCCATCAGTGAGACCGGACAGGGCTCTCAACCCCTCCACTTT. It codes for CAISETGQGSQPLHF.

This clonotype has only a few counts. V and J are TRBV6-1 and TRBJ2-1; 8 bases line up with TRBD2. CDR3 length: 14 amino acids. The ends lost 5 bases at V and 10 bases at J; junction bases unmatched: 10. Germline-derived CDR1 and CDR2 are MNHNS and SASEGT. The DNA of the CDR3 is TGTGCCAGCAGTCCTTCGGGAGGGAAAGGGGAGCAGTTCTTC. Translation gives CASSPSGGKGEQFF.

CDR3 bases: TGTGCCTGGAGTGTACTAACCACAGATACGCAGTATTTT. It codes for CAWSVLTTDTQYF. The genes are TRBV30 and TRBJ2-3; D gene uncertain. Germline CDR1 and CDR2: GTSNPN and SVGIG (reference sequence). The CDR3 runs to 13 residues. V lost 0 bases to trimming and J lost 2 bases, with 6 bases between them.

This clonotype was counted only a few times. The rearrangement joins TRBV20-1 to TRBJ2-3; 7 nucleotides align to TRBD2. After removal of 6 bases from V and 5 bases from J, the junction contained 14 bases not matched to a gene. Looked up from germline, CDR1 is DFQATT and CDR2 is SNEGSKA (reference sequence). The CDR3 runs 15 residues. The CDR3 region has the DNA TGCAGTGCCCCGACGGGGGGAGGGCATGTAGATACGCAGTATTTT. Translating gives CSAPTGGGHVDTQYF.

The chain links TRBV7-9 to TRBJ2-6, with unresolved D. This CDR3 comprises 15 residues. V was pared by 2 bases and J by 1 base, with 6 bases between. CDR1 and CDR2 from the germline V gene are SEHNR and FQNEAQ (reference sequence). The CDR3 spells CASSLLGSGANVLTF. Written as DNA, the CDR3 is TGTGCCAGCAGCTTATTGGGGTCTGGGGCCAACGTCCTGACTTTC.

This clonotype was found a few times. The rearrangement uses TRBV6-1 and TRBJ1-2; the D gene is possibly TRBD1 (5 bases). V was clipped by 6 bases and J by 8 bases, with 16 bases between them. In germline, CDR1 is MNHNS, CDR2 SASEGT. The CDR3 is 13 amino acids. The DNA for the CDR3 is TGTGCCAGCAGCTCCTGGGAGGGGTACGGCTACACCTTC. This encodes CASSSWEGYGYTF.